This TCR beta chain was observed in a study of T-cell reconstitution after alpha-beta-depleted transplantation in children. The J segment lost 3 bases and the V segment lost 1 base, leaving 5 bases of the junction unmatched. Germline CDR1 is MGHRA and CDR2 is YSYEKL. CDR3 length equals 17 residues. The library targeted TCRbeta and was prepared with unique molecular identifiers. TCRdb ran MiXCR on the PCR reads and lists one entry per CDR3 protein. The profile covers some 500,000 distinct CDR3 sequences, with 18% appearing a single time and 3.3% taken by the ten largest. This clonotype has a handful of counts.

This specimen was PBMCs from the stem cell graft donor, taken from the stem cell graft. The chain combines TRBV4-1 with TRBJ2-3; 12 positions match TRBD2. This clonotype was sampled from a human donor who donated a stem cell graft to a child with acute lymphoblastic leukemia. The CDR3 DNA reads as TGCGCCAGCAGCCAAGTCCCGCTAGCGGGAGGGACAGATACGCAGTATTTT. Its translation is CASSQVPLAGGTDTQYF.